This passage covers 18 T cell receptor beta chains from one sample sequenced in a study of T cells after yellow fever vaccination. TCRdb used MiXCR to reprocess the 5' RACE reads, holding one entry per CDR3 protein. The sample has about 340,000 distinct CDR3 sequences; 3% to 4.5% are singletons. The sample consisted of PBMCs, taken 5 days after the yellow fever booster vaccination. These receptors were obtained from a man aged 18 to 29 who received the YFV17D yellow fever vaccine.

This rearrangement joins TRBV19 to TRBJ2-7, with TRBD1 matching 7 bases. V was clipped by 3 bases and J by 3 bases; unmatched bases: 11. The germline CDR1 and CDR2 sequences are LNHDA and SQIVND (reference sequence). The CDR3 is made up of 16 amino acids. Here the CDR3 reads CASSISQGIGGYEQYF. The CDR3 coding sequence is TGTGCCAGTAGTATTTCACAGGGGATAGGGGGCTACGAGCAGTACTTC.

Only a few counts were recorded for this clonotype. V gene TRBV4-2 combines with J gene TRBJ2-3; TRBD2 aligns across 11 bases. Germline V gene lookup returns CDR1 LGHNA and CDR2 YNFKEQ. V lost 1 base and J lost 0; bases outside the gene matches: 9. This CDR3 is built from 19 residues. The CDR3 region has the DNA TGTGCCAGCAGCCAAGGATCTAGCGGGGGGTATTATAGCACAGATACGCAGTATTTT. Translated, it gives CASSQGSSGGYYSTDTQYF.

This clonotype was counted only a few times. V and J are TRBV9 and TRBJ2-3, with TRBD2 matching over 9 bases. The CDR3 totals 14 residues. J gave up 9 bases and V 3 bases, and 8 bases lay outside the gene matches. Germline CDR1 and CDR2: SGDLS and YYNGEE. The CDR3 region is CASSERGDLGTQYF. The CDR3 DNA reads as TGTGCCAGCAGCGAGCGGGGGGATCTAGGGACGCAGTATTTT.

This clonotype was detected only a few times. The chain recombines TRBV6-6 with TRBJ2-1, with TRBD1 matching over 10 bases. Germline-derived CDR1 and CDR2 are MNHNY and SVGAGI (reference sequence). This CDR3 spans 17 amino acids. Trimming took 5 bases from V and 9 from J; bases not matched to a gene: 16. The CDR3 nucleotides read TGTGCCAGCAGTAACCGGGACAGGGGAAACGGGAAACCTGAGCAGTTCTTC. As protein: CASSNRDRGNGKPEQFF.

The V and J genes are TRBV10-3 and TRBJ2-7; TRBD2 aligns across 11 bases. The V gene's germline CDR1 is ENHRY and CDR2 SYGVKD. The CDR3 covers 14 residues. The CDR3 protein is CDISPTSGVYEQYV. In DNA form, the CDR3 reads TGTGACATCAGTCCGACTAGCGGGGTGTACGAGCAGTACGTC.

The sample holds a few counts of this clonotype. The V call is TRBV6-1, the J call TRBJ1-2; TRBD1 aligns across 9 bases. The germline V gene has CDR1 MNHNS and CDR2 SASEGT. The CDR3 is 16 residues long. The junction had 11 bases not matched to a gene; V was cut back by 2 bases and J by 7 bases. Written as DNA, the CDR3 is TGTGCCAGCAGTGAAATCGGACAGGGGAGAATATCTGGCTACACCTTC. It yields the protein CASSEIGQGRISGYTF.

V is TRBV2 and J is TRBJ1-2; no firm D call. Trimming stripped 7 bases from V and 4 bases from J, with 13 bases between. CDR3 length: 13 residues. In germline, CDR1 is SNHLY, CDR2 FYNNEI. CDR3 nucleotide sequence: TGTGCCAGCAAGAGACTGGAGGCCTATGGCTACACCTTC. It specifies CASKRLEAYGYTF.

In its sample, this clonotype was seen a few times. The chain uses TRBV6-5 and TRBJ1-2, with D tentatively TRBD1 (5 bases). The CDR3 length is 13 residues. Trimming removed 2 bases from V and 5 bases from J, with 9 bases in between. Germline V lookup: CDR1 MNHEY, CDR2 SVGAGI. The CDR3 coding sequence is TGTGCCAGCAGTTACGGGGCGTTATATGGCTACACCTTC. It codes for CASSYGALYGYTF.

DNA for the CDR3: TGTGCCAGCAGTTACTCGTTCCTAAGGGCAGTGGGAGACTCACCCCTCCACTTT. Translating gives CASSYSFLRAVGDSPLHF. V gene TRBV6-5 combines with J gene TRBJ1-6; unclear D gene. Trimming took 0 bases from V and 10 from J, leaving 22 bases between them. The germline V gene encodes CDR1 MNHEY and CDR2 SVGAGI. CDR3 length: 18 residues.

This clonotype was seen only a few times. The J gene is TRBJ2-2, the V gene TRBV23-1; D uncertain. TRBV23-1 falls under the ORF class, with uncertain function. Trimming removed 4 bases at V and 0 bases at J, with 12 bases between. This CDR3 comprises 16 residues. CDR3 sequence: CASSLREAANTGELFF. The CDR3 DNA is TGCGCCAGCAGTCTCCGTGAGGCAGCGAACACCGGGGAGCTGTTTTTT.

This sequence joins TRBV6-6 and TRBJ2-6; weak D call: TRBD2 (5 bases). V lost 1 base, J lost 0 bases, and 13 bases lay in between. Per germline, CDR1 MNHNY and CDR2 SVGAGI (reference sequence). The CDR3 runs to 18 residues. The CDR3 loop reads CASSYFIVEDSGANVLTF. CDR3 bases: TGTGCCAGCAGTTACTTCATCGTGGAGGACTCTGGGGCCAACGTCCTGACTTTC.

V is TRBV15 and J is TRBJ1-5; 9 bases are a match to TRBD1. Per germline, CDR1 LNHNV and CDR2 YYDKDF (reference sequence). The CDR3 has 16 residues. J was trimmed by 1 base and V by 6 bases; bases with no gene match: 7. CDR3 region: CATRAGTGLSNQPQHF. CDR3 in DNA: TGTGCCACCAGGGCCGGGACAGGGCTAAGCAATCAGCCCCAGCATTTT.

This clonotype was seen many times. This chain links TRBV7-2 with TRBJ2-7, with TRBD1 identical over 8 bases. Germline CDR1 and CDR2: SGHTA and FQGNSA. Trimming cost V 0 bases and J 3 bases; bases outside gene matches: 1. The CDR3 totals 14 residues. The CDR3, as DNA: TGTGCCAGCAGCTTAGCCGGACAGGGCTACGAGCAGTACGTC. Translation: CASSLAGQGYEQYV.

The rearrangement joins TRBV30 to TRBJ1-1; perhaps TRBD1 as D (6 bases). V gave up 5 bases and J gave up 4 bases, with 11 bases separating them. The CDR3 extends over 12 amino acids. Germline assignment: CDR1 GTSNPN and CDR2 SVGIG (reference sequence). The CDR3 loop reads CAWDRLATEAFF. CDR3 coding DNA: TGTGCCTGGGACAGGCTTGCCACTGAAGCTTTCTTT.

This clonotype was counted at least ten times. V is TRBV9 and J is TRBJ2-1, with D unresolved. Per the germline V gene, CDR1 is SGDLS and CDR2 is YYNGEE. V was shortened by 2 bases and J by 10 bases, with 13 bases between the two germline ends. The CDR3 is 13 residues long. In DNA, the CDR3 is TGTGCCAGCAGCGTCTTCGGAGTTGGGGAGCAGTTCTTC. The encoded protein is CASSVFGVGEQFF. Variable domain in full (rest from reference TRBV9 and TRBJ2-1): DSGVTQTPKHLITATGQRVTLRCSPRSGDLSVYWYQQSLDQGLQFLIQYYNGEERAKGNILERFSAQQFPDLHSELNLSSLELGDSALYFCASSVFGVGEQFFGPGTRLTVL.

The rearrangement uses TRBV11-2 and TRBJ2-1; D unresolved. V was shortened by 6 bases and J by 7 bases, with 7 bases between the two germline ends. The length of the CDR3 is 11 residues. Germline assignment: CDR1 SGHAT and CDR2 FQNNGV. CDR3 in DNA: TGTGCCAGCAGGGGGATTAATGAGCAGTTCTTC. Translated: CASRGINEQFF.

V and J are TRBV15 and TRBJ2-1; the D is unclear. CDR3 size: 16 residues. Germline lookup yields CDR1 LNHNV and CDR2 YYDKDF (reference sequence). Trimming shortened V by 0 bases and J by 5 bases, and 14 bases separated the two germline ends. This chain's CDR3 is CATSRDRAPPHNEQFF. CDR3 nucleotides: TGTGCCACCAGCAGAGATCGGGCCCCCCCCCACAATGAGCAGTTCTTC.

Here the CDR3 DNA reads TGTGCCACTATGAGAACAGGGGGCGCGGTGGACACTGAAGCTTTCTTT. Translated: CATMRTGGAVDTEAFF. This chain connects TRBV19 to TRBJ1-1, with 9 positions matching TRBD1. Germline V gene lookup returns CDR1 LNHDA and CDR2 SQIVND (reference sequence). The CDR3 spans 16 residues. Trimming at V came to 10 bases and at J to 3 bases, leaving 15 bases not matched to a gene.